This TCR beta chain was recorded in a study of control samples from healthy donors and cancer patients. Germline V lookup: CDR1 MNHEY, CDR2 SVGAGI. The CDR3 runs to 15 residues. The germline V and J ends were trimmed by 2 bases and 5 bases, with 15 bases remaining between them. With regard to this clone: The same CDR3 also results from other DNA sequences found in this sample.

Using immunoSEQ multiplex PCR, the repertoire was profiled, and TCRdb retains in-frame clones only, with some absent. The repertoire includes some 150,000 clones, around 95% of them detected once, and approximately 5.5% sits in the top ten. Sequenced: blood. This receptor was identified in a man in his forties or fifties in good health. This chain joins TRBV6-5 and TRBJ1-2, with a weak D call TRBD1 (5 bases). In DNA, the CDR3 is TGTGCCAGCAGTTACAATCGGGGCGGGGGATATGGCTACACCTTC. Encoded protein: CASSYNRGGGYGYTF.